Presented here are 5 T cell receptor beta chains from one specimen sequenced in a study of blood T cell repertoires in COVID-19. Sequenced by immunoSEQ multiplex PCR; TCRdb stores in-frame clones only, minus some. Of some 320,000 clones detected, 85% appear once; the ten largest clones hold under 2%. Sequenced material: PBMCs or T cells enriched from blood (not recorded which). These receptors all come from a woman aged 25-40 years who had been exposed to COVID-19.

This chain uses TRBV7-8 with TRBJ2-7; 7 bases fit TRBD2. The CDR3 extends over 14 amino acids. Germline CDR1 is SGHVS and CDR2 is FQNEAQ. Unmatched junction bases numbered 10, after V lost 11 bases and J lost 0 bases. This CDR3 is CASTGGGRSYEQYF. The CDR3 DNA is TGTGCCTCGACGGGGGGAGGCCGCTCCTACGAGCAGTACTTC.

V gene TRBV19 combines with J gene TRBJ1-5, with TRBD1 matching 7 bases. This CDR3 comprises 14 residues. Germline V gene lookup returns CDR1 LNHDA and CDR2 SQIVND (reference sequence). The ends lost 6 bases at V and 15 bases at J; junction bases unmatched: 17. The CDR3 nucleotides read TGTGCCAGTAGCCCGACAGGGAGCCTCTCCCAGGTGCATTTT. Protein: CASSPTGSLSQVHF.

The gene calls are TRBV3-1 (or the pseudogene TRBV3-2) and TRBJ2-7; D not resolved. Per the germline V gene, CDR1 is LGHDT and CDR2 is YNNKEL (reference sequence). Trimming pared 2 bases from V and 4 bases from J, leaving 6 bases between. The CDR3 is 12 residues long. In DNA, the CDR3 is TGTGCCAGCAGCCAATTTAGTTACGAGCAGTACTTC. Translating gives CASSQFSYEQYF.

The chain uses TRBV27 and TRBJ2-5, with D perhaps TRBD1 (5 bases). Trimming took off 5 bases at V and 5 bases at J, with 15 bases between the two ends. Germline CDR1 MNHEY, CDR2 SMNVEV (reference sequence). CDR3 length: 14 residues. CDR3 sequence: CASSHNGASETQYF. CDR3 nucleotide sequence: TGTGCCAGCAGTCATAATGGGGCATCGGAGACCCAGTACTTC.

The rearrangement joins TRBV30 to TRBJ2-7, with D perhaps TRBD2 (5 bases). V shed 3 bases and J shed 5 bases, with 14 bases lying between them. Germline values: CDR1 GTSNPN, CDR2 SVGIG (reference sequence). CDR3 length equals 13 residues. The CDR3 protein is CAWSTTGYDEQYF. As DNA, the CDR3 is TGTGCCTGGAGCACGACGGGGTATGACGAGCAGTACTTC.